This T cell receptor (beta chain) was found in a study of CD8 T cells in Susac syndrome. This CDR3 comprises 15 residues. J gave up 6 bases and V 4 bases, and 9 bases lay outside the gene matches. Germline CDR1 and CDR2: SGHDT and YYEEEE. The CD8+ and CD4+ T cells were negatively isolated, with the TEMRA cells enriched by FACS. With random hexamers, 0.5 to 1 ug RNA was reverse transcribed. Each CDR3 protein gets one entry after TCRdb re-called the immunoSEQ multiplex PCR reads with MiXCR. The table has 50,000 or so distinct CDR3 sequences, roughly 93% seen once; the top ten hold roughly 0.5%. Sequenced sample: CD8+ T cells from PBMCs. The chain links TRBV5-6 to TRBJ1-5; 8 bases fit TRBD1. This clonotype was sampled from a human donor with multiple sclerosis. CDR3 coding DNA: TGTGCCAGCAGCCAGGACAGGGCGAGGGGTCAGCCCCAGCATTTT. It is translated as CASSQDRARGQPQHF.